This TCR beta chain stems from a study of shared clonotypes between healthy human individuals. A note on this clone: The antigen remains undetermined.

Findings and caveats of the study: Naive CD4 clonotypes were shared across several donors at around 5%.

Libraries were prepared by immunoSEQ multiplex PCR; TCRdb keeps only in-frame clonotypes and omits some of them. The profile covers roughly 1.5 million clones, with under 99% appearing a single time and about 0.45% taken by the ten largest. This clonotype was sampled from a man in his thirties or forties in good health. The sequenced sample consisted of naive CD4+ T cells sorted from blood. As for subset: CD45RA+ positively selected.

The CDR3 reads CASSRGLGDLVYEQYF. The CDR3 nucleotides read TGTGCCAGCAGCCGGGGATTGGGGGATTTGGTCTACGAGCAGTACTTC. V and J are TRBV7-9 and TRBJ2-7; tentatively, D is TRBD1 or TRBD2 (5 bases each). Germline loops: CDR1 SEHNR, CDR2 FQNEAQ (reference sequence). CDR3 length: 16 residues. The germline V and J ends were trimmed by 5 bases and 3 bases, with 20 bases remaining between them.